This T cell receptor beta chain was sequenced in a study of blood T cell repertoires in COVID-19. As originally analysed: Nucleated cell number was recorded as an estimate derived from reference gene primer amplification. Only in-frame clones appear in the TCRdb table, and some are missing; sequencing was by immunoSEQ multiplex PCR. V, J and clone size are those of that table, while D and trimming were read from the DNA. The sample includes 400,000 to 450,000 clones, around 89% seen only once; the top ten take roughly an eighth. There are a few counts of this clone. Germline CDR1 SEHNR, CDR2 FQNEAQ (reference sequence). This CDR3 region has 15 residues. Trimming shortened V by 4 bases and J by 6 bases, and 15 bases separated the two germline ends.

The source of this sequence is a woman between 45 and 60 years old with COVID-19, enrolled during active disease. The specimen sequenced was peripheral blood. The V gene is TRBV7-9, the J gene TRBJ1-4; TRBD1 is a possible D gene (6 bases). The CDR3 region is CASSSGRGADEKLFF. CDR3 DNA sequence: TGTGCCAGCAGCTCCGGCAGGGGCGCGGATGAAAAACTGTTTTTT. The full variable domain, its missing parts supplied by reference TRBV7-9 and TRBJ1-4, is DTGVSQNPRHKITKRGQNVTFRCDPISEHNRLYWYRQTLGQGPEFLTYFQNEAQLEKSRLLSDRFSAERPKGSFSTLEIQRTEQGDSAMYLCASSSGRGADEKLFFGSGTQLSVL.